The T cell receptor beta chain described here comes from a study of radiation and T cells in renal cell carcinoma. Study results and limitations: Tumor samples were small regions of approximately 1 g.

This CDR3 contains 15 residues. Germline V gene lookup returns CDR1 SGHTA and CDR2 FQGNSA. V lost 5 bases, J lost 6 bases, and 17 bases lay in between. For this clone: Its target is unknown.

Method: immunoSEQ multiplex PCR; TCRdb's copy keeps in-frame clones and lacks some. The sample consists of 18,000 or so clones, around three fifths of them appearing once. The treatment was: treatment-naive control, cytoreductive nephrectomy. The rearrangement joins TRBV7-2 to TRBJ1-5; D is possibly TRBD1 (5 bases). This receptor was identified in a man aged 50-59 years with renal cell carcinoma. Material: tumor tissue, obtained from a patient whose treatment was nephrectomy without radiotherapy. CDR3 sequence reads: CASSKNGGNGQPQHF. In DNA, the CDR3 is TGTGCCAGCAGCAAGAATGGGGGGAATGGTCAGCCCCAGCATTTT.